These 13 T cell receptor beta chains originate from one sample sequenced in a study of cytomegalovirus exposure and HLA in healthy donors. Both 60 Vbeta primers and 13 Jbeta primers went into the PCR. Sequencing used immunoSEQ multiplex PCR; TCRdb keeps in-frame clones, though not all of them. The data show under 300,000 clones, 70% to 90% seen once. Sequenced input: PBMCs. These receptors were obtained from a woman aged 40 to 49 in good health and CMV-seropositive.

This chain joins TRBV7-9 and TRBJ2-5, with D possibly TRBD1 on 6 matching bases. There are 14 residues in the CDR3. V dropped 5 bases and J dropped 9 bases, with 19 bases sitting between them. The V gene's germline CDR1 is SEHNR and CDR2 FQNEAQ (reference sequence). As DNA, the CDR3 is TGTGCCAGCAGCCCGGACAGTGCAATCCGGGCCCAGTACTTC. Amino acids: CASSPDSAIRAQYF.

V gene TRBV7-6 combines with J gene TRBJ2-2, with D maybe TRBD2 (5 bases). The length of the CDR3 is 16 residues. The V gene lost 1 base and the J gene lost 2 bases, with 11 bases spanning the gap. Germline CDR1 reads SGHVS; CDR2 reads FNYEAQ. CDR3 in DNA: TGTGCCAGCAGCTTAGATACGGGAACCAACACCGGGGAGCTGTTTTTT. It codes for CASSLDTGTNTGELFF.

This chain joins TRBV27 and TRBJ2-1; 9 bases fit TRBD2. The CDR3 loop spans 17 amino acids. The V gene's germline CDR1 is MNHEY and CDR2 SMNVEV (reference sequence). V dropped 5 bases and J dropped 8; count of bases not matched to a gene: 16. In DNA, the CDR3 is TGTGCCAGCAGTGTGGGGGAACTGGGCGGGAGGGCGCATGAGCAGTTCTTC. Protein sequence: CASSVGELGGRAHEQFF.

This sequence joins TRBV9 and TRBJ1-2; D uncertain. Germline-derived CDR1 and CDR2 are SGDLS and YYNGEE. The CDR3 runs 15 residues. The germline V and J ends were trimmed by 0 bases and 4 bases, with 13 bases remaining between them. The CDR3 protein is CASSVGEGKGYGYTF. DNA for the CDR3: TGTGCCAGCAGCGTAGGAGAGGGTAAGGGCTATGGCTACACCTTC.

This clone was seen only a few times. J is TRBJ2-7 and V is TRBV29-1; TRBD1 aligns across 11 bases. In germline, CDR1 is SQVTM, CDR2 ANQGSEA. With V trimmed by 4 bases and J by 5 bases, 4 bases remained unmatched. CDR3 length: 13 residues. CDR3 protein: CSVAWDRGNEQYF. Here the CDR3 DNA reads TGCAGCGTTGCGTGGGACAGGGGGAACGAGCAGTACTTC.

The chain is built from TRBV11-2 and TRBJ2-7; 8 positions agree with TRBD1. Per germline, CDR1 SGHAT and CDR2 FQNNGV. J was trimmed by 4 bases and V by 5 bases; bases with no gene match: 13. CDR3 size: 16 residues. The CDR3 DNA sequence: TGTGCCAGCAGCGCCTCCTCAGGGGGCGCAGGGTACGAGCAGTACTTC. Translation gives CASSASSGGAGYEQYF.

The chain uses TRBV12-5 and TRBJ2-3; TRBD1 aligns across 7 bases. Germline CDR1 reads LGHNT; CDR2 reads FRNRAP. Trimming removed 6 bases from V and 5 bases from J; junction bases left unmatched: 5. CDR3 length: 13 residues. The CDR3 loop is CASGRGGEDTQYF. The CDR3 nucleotides read TGTGCTAGTGGCCGAGGGGGCGAAGATACGCAGTATTTT.

This clone was seen more than once but under ten times. This chain links TRBV6-1 with TRBJ2-7; no firm D call. V was cut by 1 base and J by 4 bases, with 11 bases left in between. The CDR3 runs 14 residues. Per germline, CDR1 MNHNS and CDR2 SASEGT. The CDR3 DNA reads TGTGCCAGCAGTGAAGGGTCCTTGCGGTACGAGCAGTACTTC. This codes for CASSEGSLRYEQYF.

The chain uses TRBV7-9 and TRBJ2-2; 7 bases are a match to TRBD1. The CDR3 consists of 15 residues. The junction had 7 bases not matched to a gene; V was cut back by 6 bases and J by 3 bases. In germline, CDR1 is SEHNR, CDR2 FQNEAQ (reference sequence). DNA for the CDR3: TGTGCCAGCAGTACCGGACAGGCTTACACCGGGGAGCTGTTTTTT. This sequence encodes CASSTGQAYTGELFF.

The chain is built from TRBV6-1 and TRBJ2-7; D is uncertain. V dropped 7 bases and J dropped 0 bases, with 10 bases sitting between them. The CDR3 length is 13 residues. Germline CDR1 and CDR2: MNHNS and SASEGT. The CDR3 protein is CASKLTASYEQYF. DNA of the CDR3: TGTGCCAGCAAACTGACTGCCTCCTACGAGCAGTACTTC.

This clone was observed a handful of times. V and J are TRBV6-5 and TRBJ1-4; 9 bases are a match to TRBD1. Unmatched junction bases numbered 8, after V lost 5 bases and J lost 7 bases. The CDR3 extends over 15 amino acids. Germline lookup yields CDR1 MNHEY and CDR2 SVGAGI. The CDR3 region is CASSPSGTGFEKLFF. DNA for the CDR3: TGTGCCAGCAGTCCTTCCGGGACAGGGTTTGAAAAACTGTTTTTT.

This clone is a singleton in its sample. This chain links TRBV4-3 with TRBJ2-2; possibly TRBD2 for D (5 bases). Germline values: CDR1 LGHNA, CDR2 YSLEER. The CDR3 has 15 residues. V lost 4 bases and J 2 bases, leaving 11 bases between the germline ends. DNA for the CDR3: TGCGCCAGCAGCCCGGGATCCCAAAACACCGGGGAGCTGTTTTTT. Translating it yields CASSPGSQNTGELFF.

This sequence joins TRBV29-1 and TRBJ2-3, with 8 bases identical to TRBD1. V lost 3 bases, J lost 6 bases, and 11 bases stayed unmatched. Per germline, CDR1 SQVTM and CDR2 ANQGSEA. This CDR3 is built from 15 residues. The CDR3 here is CSVDASSRQGDTQYF. DNA for the CDR3: TGCAGCGTTGATGCCTCGTCCAGACAGGGGGATACGCAGTATTTT.